This T cell receptor beta chain appears in the sequencing data of a study of somatic mutations in cytotoxic T cells in rheumatoid arthritis. Study findings and constraints: Within the rheumatoid arthritis patients, CD8+ clonality went up as age increased (Spearman r=0.49). The same was not true of the healthy controls. No multiple-comparison adjustment was applied to the slight TRBV07 underrepresentation in rheumatoid arthritis patients. Some patients, about an eighth of the roughly 60, had a largest CD8+ clone that exceeded 20% of CD8+ cells.

Profiled with immunoSEQ multiplex PCR; TCRdb holds only in-frame clones, not every one. The sample carries some 35,000 clones, roughly 80% recorded once. This clone was seen only once. Its antigen remains unidentified. The germline gives CDR1 MGHRA, CDR2 YSYEKL. The CDR3 runs to 16 residues. Losses at the gene ends were 0 bases for V and 9 bases for J; bases not matched to a gene: 8. Both CD4+ and CD8+ cells were separated through positive magnetic bead selection, and their purity was verified using flow cytometry. Sequencing was done on a sample of CD8+ T cells sorted from blood. The chain uses TRBV4-1 and TRBJ2-1, with 10 bases aligning to TRBD2. The receptor comes from a man in his forties in good health. CDR3 residues: CASSQDRLAGVGEQFF. DNA for the CDR3: TGCGCCAGCAGCCAAGATCGGCTAGCGGGAGTCGGTGAGCAGTTCTTC.